This T cell receptor (beta chain) was found in a study of T cell changes during pregnancy in multiple sclerosis. The method was immunoSEQ multiplex PCR; TCRdb's version includes in-frame clones alone and lacks a portion of them. The sample holds 50,000 or so clones, more than 80% seen once. CDR3 length: 15 residues. Material: CD8+ T cells from peripheral blood mononuclear cells, obtained in the second trimester of pregnancy. The sequence came from a female donor with multiple sclerosis, enrolled in a pregnancy study. The chain links TRBV21-1 to TRBJ2-5; TRBD1 is the table's D call and was not checked against the DNA. TRBV21-1 is a documented pseudogene. CDR3: CASSTRTGVQETQYF. DNA of the CDR3: TGTGCCAGCAGCACCCGGACAGGGGTGCAAGAGACCCAGTACTTC.